The subject of this entry is one T cell receptor (beta chain). The antigen is unknown. The sample is drawn from a study of cytomegalovirus exposure and HLA in healthy donors. General study results and limits: There were several of the most significant clusters that appeared linked to common viral pathogens in a later analysis.

The PCR was carried out with 60 Vbeta primers and 13 Jbeta primers. TCRdb keeps only in-frame clones here, not all; method: immunoSEQ multiplex PCR. Here the sample spans some 180,000 clones, roughly 87% being singletons. The sample taken for sequencing was PBMCs. This TCR was sampled from a girl under two years old in good health and CMV-seronegative.

CDR3 amino acids: CSVEGRTRSGVDTQYF. CDR3 DNA sequence: TGCAGCGTTGAGGGGAGGACTAGGTCTGGGGTAGATACGCAGTATTTT. The rearrangement joins TRBV29-1 to TRBJ2-3; 7 bases fit TRBD2. The CDR3 is 16 residues long. V lost 3 bases to trimming and J lost 5 bases; unmatched junction nucleotides: 14. Per the germline V gene, CDR1 is SQVTM and CDR2 is ANQGSEA.